A single T cell receptor (beta chain) is shown here with its context. The CDR3 loop spans 17 amino acids. Per germline, CDR1 SGHNT and CDR2 YYREEE (reference sequence). J lost 0 bases, V lost 0 bases, and 3 bases had no gene match. These data are taken from a study of blood T cell repertoires in COVID-19. About the research overall: Samples of COVID-19 (acute and convalescent) were obtained from the United States, Italy and Spain. PBMCs, B-cell-depleted T cells, or T cells provided the cDNA or gDNA that made up the material.

Using immunoSEQ multiplex PCR, the repertoire was profiled, and TCRdb retains in-frame clones only, with some absent. In the table there are roughly 230,000 clones, over 75% of which are singletons. The chain combines TRBV5-4 with TRBJ2-6; 7 positions match TRBD2. The specimen sequenced was PBMCs or T cells enriched from blood (not recorded which). The sequence was obtained from a man aged 25-40 years in a cohort exposed to, infected with or recovered from COVID-19 (not recorded which). The CDR3 spells CASSLARTSSGANVLTF. The CDR3 DNA follows: TGTGCCAGCAGCTTGGCCAGGACTAGCTCTGGGGCCAACGTCCTGACTTTC.